This T cell receptor beta chain was found in a study of neoadjuvant anti-PD-1 for oral cavity cancer. About the study: Most patients had three to four biweekly doses of 3 mg/kg nivolumab before resection. Around day 43, patients without progression received a fourth nivolumab dose before surgery.

The germline gives CDR1 SGHNT, CDR2 YENEEA. The CDR3 loop spans 14 amino acids. The V and J ends lost 3 bases and 2 bases respectively, with 9 bases between them. Sequencing used immunoSEQ multiplex PCR; TCRdb keeps in-frame clones, though not all of them. Here the sample spans roughly 6,600 clones, under 55% being singletons. The sequence derives from a person aged 40-85 years with oral cavity squamous cell carcinoma. The chain combines TRBV11-3 with TRBJ2-3; D might be TRBD1 (5 bases). Sequencing was performed on tumor tissue, taken before nivolumab (anti-PD-1) treatment. The CDR3 sequence is CASSLTAYTDTQYF. The CDR3 nucleotides are TGTGCCAGCAGCTTGACAGCCTACACAGATACGCAGTATTTT. Variable domain in full (rest from reference TRBV11-3 and TRBJ2-3): EAGVVQSPRYKIIEKKQPVAFWCNPISGHNTLYWYLQNLGQGPELLIRYENEEAVDDSQLPKDRFSAERLKGVDSTLKIQPAELGDSAVYLCASSLTAYTDTQYFGPGTRLTVL.